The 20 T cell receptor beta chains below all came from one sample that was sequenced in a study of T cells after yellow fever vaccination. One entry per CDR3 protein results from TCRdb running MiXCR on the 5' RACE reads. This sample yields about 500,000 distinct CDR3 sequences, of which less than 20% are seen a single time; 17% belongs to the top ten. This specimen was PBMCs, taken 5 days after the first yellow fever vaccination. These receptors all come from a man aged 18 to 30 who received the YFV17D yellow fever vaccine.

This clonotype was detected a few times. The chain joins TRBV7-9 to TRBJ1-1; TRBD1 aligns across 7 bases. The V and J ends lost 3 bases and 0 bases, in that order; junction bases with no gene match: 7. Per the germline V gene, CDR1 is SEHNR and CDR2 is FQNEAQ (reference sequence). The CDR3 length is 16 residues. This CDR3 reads CASSFGTEMMNTEAFF. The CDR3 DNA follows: TGTGCCAGCAGCTTCGGGACAGAAATGATGAACACTGAAGCTTTCTTT.

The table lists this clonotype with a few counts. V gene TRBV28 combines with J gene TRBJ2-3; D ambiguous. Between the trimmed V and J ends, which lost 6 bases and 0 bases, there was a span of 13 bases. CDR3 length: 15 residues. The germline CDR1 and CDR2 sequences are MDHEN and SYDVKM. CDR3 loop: CASSGRHASTDTQYF. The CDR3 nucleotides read TGTGCCAGCAGCGGTCGACACGCTAGCACAGATACGCAGTATTTT.

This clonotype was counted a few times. CDR3 region: CASSTGTVGSGANVLTF. CDR3 bases: TGTGCCAGCAGTACCGGGACAGTGGGCTCTGGGGCCAACGTCCTGACTTTC. V and J are TRBV12-3 or TRBV12-4 and TRBJ2-6; 7 bases are shared with TRBD1. This CDR3 has 17 residues. Unmatched junction bases numbered 7, after V lost 5 bases and J lost 0 bases.

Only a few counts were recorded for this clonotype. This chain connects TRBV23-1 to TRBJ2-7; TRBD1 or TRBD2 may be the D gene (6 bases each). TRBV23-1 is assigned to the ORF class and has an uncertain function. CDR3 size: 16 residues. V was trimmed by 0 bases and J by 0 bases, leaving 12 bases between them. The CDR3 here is CASSQSGGIVSYEQYV. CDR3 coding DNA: TGCGCCAGCAGTCAATCAGGGGGGATAGTCTCCTACGAGCAGTACGTC.

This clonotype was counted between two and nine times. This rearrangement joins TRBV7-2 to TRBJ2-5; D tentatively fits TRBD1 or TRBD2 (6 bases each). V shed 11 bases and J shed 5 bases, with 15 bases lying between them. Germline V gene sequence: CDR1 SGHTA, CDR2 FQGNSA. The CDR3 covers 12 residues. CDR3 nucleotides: TGTGCCTCAGAGGGGGGATGGGAGACCCAGTACTTC. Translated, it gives CASEGGWETQYF.

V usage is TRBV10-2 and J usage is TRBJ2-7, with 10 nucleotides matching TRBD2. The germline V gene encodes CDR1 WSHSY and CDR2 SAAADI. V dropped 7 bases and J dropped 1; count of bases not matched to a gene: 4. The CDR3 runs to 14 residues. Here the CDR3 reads CASKVSGGSYEQYF. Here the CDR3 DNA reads TGCGCCAGCAAGGTTAGCGGGGGGTCCTACGAGCAGTACTTC.

This CDR3 reads CASSPYIAPGANVLTF. The DNA of the CDR3 is TGTGCCAGCAGTCCATACATAGCCCCTGGGGCCAACGTCCTGACTTTC. The V and J genes are TRBV3-1 and TRBJ2-6; D is ambiguous. The CDR3 is 16 residues long. Germline CDR1 is LGHDT and CDR2 is YNNKEL (reference sequence). The germline V and J ends were trimmed by 6 bases and 2 bases, with 14 bases remaining between them.

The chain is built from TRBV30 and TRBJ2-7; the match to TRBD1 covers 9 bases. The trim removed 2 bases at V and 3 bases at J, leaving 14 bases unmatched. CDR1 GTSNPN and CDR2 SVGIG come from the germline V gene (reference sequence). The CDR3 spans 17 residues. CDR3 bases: TGTGCCTGGAGTTACAAACTTACAGGGGGCGCGTTCTACGAGCAGTACTTC. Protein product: CAWSYKLTGGAFYEQYF.

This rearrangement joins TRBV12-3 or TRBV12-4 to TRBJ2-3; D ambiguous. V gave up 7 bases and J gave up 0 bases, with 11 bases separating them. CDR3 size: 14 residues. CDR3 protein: CASNGYLSTDTQYF. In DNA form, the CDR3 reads TGTGCCAGCAATGGGTATCTAAGCACAGATACGCAGTATTTT.

This CDR3 reads CASSPHGPASGGFYNEQFF. The CDR3, as DNA: TGTGCCAGCAGCCCCCATGGGCCGGCTAGCGGGGGGTTTTACAATGAGCAGTTCTTC. The chain is built from TRBV7-8 and TRBJ2-1, with 11 nucleotides matching TRBD2. Trimming removed 5 bases from V and 4 bases from J; junction bases left unmatched: 16. CDR1 is SGHVS, CDR2 FQNEAQ, per germline. The CDR3 sequence is 19 residues long.

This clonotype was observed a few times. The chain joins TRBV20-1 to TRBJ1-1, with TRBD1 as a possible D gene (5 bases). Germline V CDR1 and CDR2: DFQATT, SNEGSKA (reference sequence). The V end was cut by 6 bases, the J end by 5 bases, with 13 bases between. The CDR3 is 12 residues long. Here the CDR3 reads CSAVGGWTEAFF. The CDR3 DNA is TGCAGTGCCGTGGGGGGATGGACTGAAGCTTTCTTT.

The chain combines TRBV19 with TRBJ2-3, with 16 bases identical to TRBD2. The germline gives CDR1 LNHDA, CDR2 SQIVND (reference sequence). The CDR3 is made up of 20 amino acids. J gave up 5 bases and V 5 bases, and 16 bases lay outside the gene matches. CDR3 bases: TGTGCCAGTAGTCTACCTGGGACTAGCGGGGGGGCCAGTGAGGAAGATACGCAGTATTTT. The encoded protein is CASSLPGTSGGASEEDTQYF. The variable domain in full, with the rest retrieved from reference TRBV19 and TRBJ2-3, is DGGITQSPKYLFRKEGQNVTLSCEQNLNHDAMYWYRQDPGQGLRLIYYSQIVNDFQKGDIAEGYSVSREKKESFPLTVTSAQKNPTAFYLCASSLPGTSGGASEEDTQYFGPGTRLTVL.

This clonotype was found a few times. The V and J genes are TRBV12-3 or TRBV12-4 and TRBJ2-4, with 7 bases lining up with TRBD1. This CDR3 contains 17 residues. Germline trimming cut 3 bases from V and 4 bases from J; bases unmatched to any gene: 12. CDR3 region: CASSFITSAGGKNIQYF. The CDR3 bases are TGTGCCAGCAGTTTTATTACGTCGGCAGGGGGAAAAAACATTCAGTACTTC.

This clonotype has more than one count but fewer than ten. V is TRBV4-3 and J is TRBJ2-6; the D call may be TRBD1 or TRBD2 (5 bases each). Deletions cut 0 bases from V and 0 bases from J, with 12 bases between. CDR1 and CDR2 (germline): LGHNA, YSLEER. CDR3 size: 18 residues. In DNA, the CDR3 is TGCGCCAGCAGCCAAGACGGGGCAGGATCCTCTGGGGCCAACGTCCTGACTTTC. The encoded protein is CASSQDGAGSSGANVLTF.

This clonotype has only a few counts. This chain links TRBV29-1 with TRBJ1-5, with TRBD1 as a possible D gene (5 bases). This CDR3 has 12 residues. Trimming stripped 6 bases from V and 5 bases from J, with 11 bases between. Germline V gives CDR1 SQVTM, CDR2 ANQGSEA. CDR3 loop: CSVWDFDQPQHF. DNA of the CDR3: TGCAGCGTATGGGACTTCGATCAGCCCCAGCATTTT.

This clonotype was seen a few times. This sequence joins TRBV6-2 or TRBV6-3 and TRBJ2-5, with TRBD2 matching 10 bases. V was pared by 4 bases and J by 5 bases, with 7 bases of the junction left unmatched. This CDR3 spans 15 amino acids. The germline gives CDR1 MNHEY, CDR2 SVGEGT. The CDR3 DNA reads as TGTGCCAGCAGTTCCCCAGCGGGGGGGCGCGAGACCCAGTACTTC. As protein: CASSSPAGGRETQYF.

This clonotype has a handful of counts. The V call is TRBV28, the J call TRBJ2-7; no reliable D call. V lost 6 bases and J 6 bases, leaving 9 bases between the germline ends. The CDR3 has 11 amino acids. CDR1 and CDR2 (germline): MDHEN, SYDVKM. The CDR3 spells CASRDSGEQYV. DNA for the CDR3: TGTGCCAGCAGGGATTCCGGCGAGCAGTACGTC.

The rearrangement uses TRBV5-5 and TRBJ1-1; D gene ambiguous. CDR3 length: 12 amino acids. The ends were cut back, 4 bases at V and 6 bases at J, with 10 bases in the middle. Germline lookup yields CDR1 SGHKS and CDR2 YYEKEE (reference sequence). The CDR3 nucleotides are TGTGCCAGCAGCATCTCGGCCTCTGAAGCTTTCTTT. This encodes CASSISASEAFF.

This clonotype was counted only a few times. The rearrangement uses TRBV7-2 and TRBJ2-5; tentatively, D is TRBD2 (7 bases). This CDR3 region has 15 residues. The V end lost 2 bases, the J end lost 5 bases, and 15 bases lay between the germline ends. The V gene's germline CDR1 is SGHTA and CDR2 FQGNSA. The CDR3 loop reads CASSLMGGGRETQYF. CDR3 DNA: TGTGCCAGCAGCTTAATGGGGGGGGGCCGGGAGACCCAGTACTTC.

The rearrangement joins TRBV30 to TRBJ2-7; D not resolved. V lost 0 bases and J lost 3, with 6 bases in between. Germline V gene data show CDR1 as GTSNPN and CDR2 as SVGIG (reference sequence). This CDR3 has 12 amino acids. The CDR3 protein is CAWSVMGYEQYF. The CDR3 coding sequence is TGTGCCTGGAGTGTAATGGGCTACGAGCAGTACTTC.